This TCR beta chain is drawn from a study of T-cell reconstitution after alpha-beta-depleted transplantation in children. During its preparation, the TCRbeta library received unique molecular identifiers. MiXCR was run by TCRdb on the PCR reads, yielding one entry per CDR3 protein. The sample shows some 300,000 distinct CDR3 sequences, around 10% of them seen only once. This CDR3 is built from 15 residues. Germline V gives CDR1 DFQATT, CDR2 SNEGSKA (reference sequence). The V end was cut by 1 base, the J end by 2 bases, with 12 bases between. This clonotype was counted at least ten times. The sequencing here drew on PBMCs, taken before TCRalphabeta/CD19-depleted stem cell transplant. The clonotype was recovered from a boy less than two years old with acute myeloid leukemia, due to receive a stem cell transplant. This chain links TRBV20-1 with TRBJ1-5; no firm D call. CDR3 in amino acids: CSARGGGRGNQPQHF. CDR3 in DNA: TGCAGTGCTAGAGGGGGAGGGCGAGGCAATCAGCCCCAGCATTTT.